A selection of T cell receptor beta chains follows, all from one sample in a study of blood T cell repertoires in COVID-19. TCRdb's copy holds only in-frame clones and misses some; the assay was immunoSEQ multiplex PCR. The sample holds 400,000 to 500,000 clones, about 88% seen once. The source material was PBMCs or T cells enriched from blood (not recorded which). The receptors come from a woman under 30 who had been exposed to COVID-19. The CDR3 runs from the conserved cysteine through the conserved F or W. The order of the fields is CDR3 length, V gene, D gene, CDR3 protein. The D gene is left open where the match is weak.

len: 13; v_gene: TRBV11-2; d_gene: TRBD1; CDR3aa: CASSLAGQGVAFF
len: 15; v_gene: TRBV5-1; d_gene: -; CDR3aa: CASSLSGISNQPQHF
len: 13; v_gene: TRBV28; d_gene: -; CDR3aa: CASSPQEAQPQHF
len: 15; v_gene: TRBV21-1; d_gene: -; CDR3aa: CASSKRGGRDTEAFF
len: 15; v_gene: TRBV7-9; d_gene: -; CDR3aa: CASSLVRGGNNEQFF
len: 12; v_gene: TRBV19; d_gene: TRBD2; CDR3aa: CASSSTGTREFF
len: 15; v_gene: TRBV15; d_gene: TRBD2; CDR3aa: CATSAGLANTGELFF
len: 15; v_gene: TRBV6-5; d_gene: -; CDR3aa: CASSLGQTVGQPQHF
len: 16; v_gene: TRBV4-2; d_gene: TRBD2; CDR3aa: CASSQEQWRETDTQYF
len: 15; v_gene: TRBV5-6; d_gene: TRBD1; CDR3aa: CASSPGTGGANGYTF
len: 15; v_gene: TRBV7-9; d_gene: TRBD2; CDR3aa: CASSSSSGRANEQFF
len: 16; v_gene: TRBV11-2; d_gene: -; CDR3aa: CASSLELIGSEETQYF
len: 16; v_gene: TRBV10-2; d_gene: TRBD1; CDR3aa: CASSESITGGVRAQHF
len: 17; v_gene: TRBV4-1; d_gene: TRBD1; CDR3aa: CASSHPGTGTARNEQFF
len: 17; v_gene: TRBV28; d_gene: TRBD2; CDR3aa: CASGGTSSWSSYNEQFF
len: 15; v_gene: TRBV3-1/TRBV3-2; d_gene: -; CDR3aa: CASSRTGVSYNEQFF
len: 19; v_gene: TRBV3-1/TRBV3-2; d_gene: -; CDR3aa: CASSQVNSLRRGLTGELFF
len: 16; v_gene: TRBV5-1; d_gene: TRBD2; CDR3aa: CASFGGAPHSDNEQFF
len: 14; v_gene: TRBV6-5; d_gene: -; CDR3aa: CASSYVGGYTEAFF
len: 15; v_gene: TRBV11-3; d_gene: TRBD2; CDR3aa: CASSLGVAGGGEQFF
len: 12; v_gene: TRBV4-1; d_gene: -; CDR3aa: CASSQAGDEAFF
len: 12; v_gene: TRBV5-5; d_gene: TRBD2; CDR3aa: CASSAGRNEQFF
len: 15; v_gene: TRBV11-3; d_gene: TRBD2; CDR3aa: CASSPGTSIRETQYF
len: 15; v_gene: TRBV3-1/TRBV3-2; d_gene: -; CDR3aa: CASSQDSGMNTEAFF
len: 13; v_gene: TRBV7-2; d_gene: -; CDR3aa: CASSLEGAGELFF
len: 16; v_gene: TRBV19; d_gene: TRBD1; CDR3aa: CASTWGGTGAVEPQHF
len: 15; v_gene: TRBV3-1/TRBV3-2; d_gene: TRBD1; CDR3aa: CASSSRQGAYNEQFF